These 8 T cell receptor beta chains were all obtained from the same sample, sequenced in a study of shared clonotypes between healthy human individuals. Sequenced by immunoSEQ multiplex PCR; TCRdb stores in-frame clones only, minus some. This table has around 2,000,000 clones, approximately 94% appearing once. Selected positively for CCR7 and CD45RO-negative, naive CD8 cells excluded terminally differentiated effector memory CD45RA+ cells. The sequenced material came from naive CD8+ T cells sorted from blood. The receptor set was obtained from a man aged 18-30 years in good health.

This chain connects TRBV4-1 to TRBJ2-7; the D gene could be TRBD1 or TRBD2 (6 bases each). The germline V gene encodes CDR1 MGHRA and CDR2 YSYEKL. CDR3 size: 15 residues. V was trimmed by 8 bases and J by 0 bases, leaving 17 bases between them. The DNA of the CDR3 is TGCGCCAGCGCCCTCGGAGGGGACACCTCCTACGAGCAGTACTTC. It is translated as CASALGGDTSYEQYF.

This chain connects TRBV9 to TRBJ2-1, with D tentatively TRBD2 (6 bases). The CDR3 runs 13 residues. V was clipped by 4 bases and J by 5 bases, with 10 bases between them. CDR1 and CDR2 from the germline V gene are SGDLS and YYNGEE. CDR3 bases: TGTGCCAGCAGCCCTTGGACTAACAATGAGCAGTTCTTC. Its protein product is CASSPWTNNEQFF.

This sequence joins TRBV27 and TRBJ2-7, with TRBD2 matching 11 bases. Germline V gene data show CDR1 as MNHEY and CDR2 as SMNVEV (reference sequence). The V and J ends lost 5 bases and 6 bases, in that order; junction bases with no gene match: 6. This CDR3 has 14 amino acids. CDR3 coding DNA: TGTGCCAGCAGTCTGACTAGCGGGGTGCCCGAGCAGTACTTC. Its protein is CASSLTSGVPEQYF.

V usage is TRBV2 and J usage is TRBJ1-3; 9 nucleotides line up with TRBD1. The CDR3 totals 15 residues. Germline V gene lookup returns CDR1 SNHLY and CDR2 FYNNEI. V dropped 6 bases and J dropped 2; count of bases not matched to a gene: 5. The CDR3: CASSVDRGTGNTIYF. CDR3 sequence (DNA): TGTGCCAGCAGCGTCGACAGGGGGACTGGAAACACCATATATTTT.

The chain links TRBV9 to TRBJ2-2; TRBD2 is a possible D gene (5 bases). The germline V and J ends were trimmed by 1 base and 0 bases, with 16 bases remaining between them. The CDR3 covers 18 residues. Germline loops: CDR1 SGDLS, CDR2 YYNGEE. The CDR3 DNA reads TGTGCCAGCAGCGTATCTCTGAGGATGGAGGCGAACACCGGGGAGCTGTTTTTT. Amino acids: CASSVSLRMEANTGELFF.

This sequence joins TRBV4-1 and TRBJ2-2; 10 nucleotides align to TRBD2. The trim removed 0 bases at V and 6 bases at J, leaving 7 bases unmatched. The germline V gene encodes CDR1 MGHRA and CDR2 YSYEKL. The CDR3 runs 17 residues. CDR3 bases: TGCGCCAGCAGCCAAGATAGCGGGGGGCCCGCAGCCGGGGAGCTGTTTTTT. As protein: CASSQDSGGPAAGELFF.

The chain couples TRBV28 to TRBJ2-7, with TRBD1 identical over 8 bases. The germline V gene has CDR1 MDHEN and CDR2 SYDVKM. The CDR3 runs 14 residues. J was trimmed by 2 bases and V by 6 bases; bases with no gene match: 6. Here the CDR3 reads CASRFRGPTYEQYF. CDR3 sequence (DNA): TGTGCCAGCAGATTCAGGGGGCCCACCTACGAGCAGTACTTC.

As regards this clone: Other nucleotide sequences in the sample specify the same CDR3. The chain has TRBV27 and TRBJ2-7, with TRBD2 identical over 7 bases. The V gene's germline CDR1 is MNHEY and CDR2 SMNVEV (reference sequence). V was pared by 3 bases and J by 0 bases, with 8 bases of the junction left unmatched. The CDR3 consists of 16 residues. CDR3 sequence: CASSFSAGESSYEQYF. In nucleotides, the CDR3 is TGTGCCAGCAGTTTTTCCGCGGGGGAGAGCTCCTACGAGCAGTACTTC.